This TCR beta chain was documented in a study of glioma-infiltrating T cells. Study-wide results and limits: Gliomas, especially low-grade, showed above-expected tissue-blood divergence; non-neoplastic patients showed below.

The CDR3 contains 14 residues. Germline V lookup: CDR1 SEHNR, CDR2 FQNEAQ (reference sequence). Trimming at V came to 3 bases and at J to 4 bases, leaving 4 bases not matched to a gene. TCR alpha and beta CDR3 regions were amplified from RNA using iRepertoire nested multiplex PCR. One entry per CDR3 protein results from TCRdb running MiXCR on the multiplex PCR reads. The sample lists 6,000 or so distinct CDR3 sequences, about 28% occurring once. This clonotype was detected many times. Its antigen is undetermined. The rearrangement uses TRBV7-9 and TRBJ2-7, with 9 bases matching TRBD1. What was sequenced was glioma tissue, nonneoplastic brain tissue, or PBMCs (not recorded which). The clonotype was recovered from a human donor with low-grade glioma or glioblastoma, undergoing nonglioma brain surgery, or in good health (not recorded which). Here the CDR3 reads CASSLGQGLYEQYV. The CDR3 DNA is TGTGCCAGCAGCTTGGGACAGGGACTTTACGAGCAGTACGTC.